The clone carrying this T cell receptor beta chain was observed a few times. What it recognizes is unknown. The sample is drawn from a study of T-cell memory formation after mild COVID-19. Trimming stripped 1 base from V and 5 bases from J, with 12 bases between. The CDR3 runs to 14 residues. Germline assignment: CDR1 LGHNA and CDR2 YSLEER. TCRdb independently ran MiXCR on the 5' RACE reads; one entry per CDR3 protein. In the table there are some 320,000 distinct CDR3 sequences, about 13% of which are singletons. Findings and caveats of the study: Some clones that responded were present in memory (sampled pre-infection), which suggests cross-reactive memory joined.

Sequenced input: PBMCs or a T cell subset sorted from them (not recorded which). The clonotype originates from a man between 18 and 29 years old who had mild COVID-19 (a few samples of this study predate the infection). Cell type and time point are not known. The chain has TRBV4-3 and TRBJ2-7; D possibly matches TRBD1 or TRBD2 (6 bases each). The CDR3 protein is CASSQVPGANEQYF. The CDR3 nucleotides read TGCGCCAGCAGCCAAGTTCCGGGGGCCAACGAGCAGTACTTC.